This passage covers 30 T cell receptor beta chains from one sample sequenced in a study of T cell repertoires in cytomegalovirus infection. TCRdb reprocessed the reads with MiXCR, giving one entry per CDR3 protein. In the table there are about 180,000 distinct CDR3 sequences, roughly 17% of which are singletons. The sequencing sample was made of CD8+ T cells from PBMCs. Receptor source: a human donor in good health (CMV status not recorded). Some clones in this sample may be carry-over from other donors' samples.

The V gene is TRBV12-5, the J gene TRBJ2-7; maybe TRBD1 (6 bases). CDR3 length: 13 residues. Looked up from germline, CDR1 is LGHNT and CDR2 is FRNRAP. V was cut by 6 bases and J by 7 bases, with 16 bases left in between. The CDR3 here is CASGTQGRREQYF. The CDR3 bases are TGTGCTAGTGGAACCCAGGGGCGGCGGGAGCAGTACTTC.

The chain couples TRBV11-2 to TRBJ2-1; D remains unclear. This CDR3 has 12 residues. The V end was cut by 5 bases, the J end by 5 bases, with 7 bases between. Per the germline V gene, CDR1 is SGHAT and CDR2 is FQNNGV. CDR3 sequence: CASSVSNNEQFF. The CDR3 DNA reads TGTGCCAGCAGCGTCTCTAACAATGAGCAGTTCTTC. Supplemented by reference TRBV11-2 and TRBJ2-1, the full variable domain reads EAGVAQSPRYKIIEKRQSVAFWCNPISGHATLYWYQQILGQGPKLLIQFQNNGVVDDSQLPKDRFSAERLKGVDSTLKIQPAKLEDSAVYLCASSVSNNEQFFGPGTRLTVL.

The gene calls are TRBV2 and TRBJ1-4, with D unclear. V shed 7 bases and J shed 8 bases, with 17 bases lying between them. Germline CDR1 and CDR2: SNHLY and FYNNEI. The CDR3 is 14 residues long. CDR3 DNA: TGTGCCAGCACCCCACCAGGCCCGAGAGAAAAACTGTTTTTT. Translated: CASTPPGPREKLFF.

This clonotype was observed a handful of times. V is TRBV7-9 and J is TRBJ2-5; tentatively, D is TRBD1 (6 bases). V dropped 5 bases and J dropped 4 bases, with 14 bases sitting between them. In germline, CDR1 is SEHNR, CDR2 FQNEAQ (reference sequence). This CDR3 is 14 amino acids long. CDR3 residues: CASSGTTDVETQYF. CDR3 in DNA: TGTGCCAGCAGCGGGACAACGGACGTAGAGACCCAGTACTTC.

For the CDR3, the DNA is TGTGCCAGCAGCGAGGGGACGTATCGCTCCTACGAGCAGTACTTC. Protein product: CASSEGTYRSYEQYF. This chain joins TRBV7-6 and TRBJ2-7; D possibly matches TRBD1 or TRBD2 (5 bases each). This CDR3 comprises 15 residues. Trimming left V 5 bases short and J 0 bases short, with 14 bases between. Germline CDR1 SGHVS, CDR2 FNYEAQ.

The V and J genes are TRBV7-9 and TRBJ1-5, with D perhaps TRBD1 (6 bases). Germline lookup yields CDR1 SEHNR and CDR2 FQNEAQ (reference sequence). The V gene lost 5 bases and the J gene lost 0 bases, with 17 bases spanning the gap. The CDR3 is 17 residues long. Here the CDR3 DNA reads TGTGCCAGCAGCCCCGGCGGGGGCCCTTATAGCAATCAGCCCCAGCATTTT. It specifies CASSPGGGPYSNQPQHF.

This chain joins TRBV6-1 and TRBJ2-7; 9 bases fit TRBD1. Trimming took 4 bases from V and 5 from J; bases not matched to a gene: 6. Looked up from germline, CDR1 is MNHNS and CDR2 is SASEGT. The length of the CDR3 is 14 residues. The CDR3 spells CASSGPGQGDEQYF. CDR3 DNA sequence: TGTGCCAGCAGTGGACCGGGACAGGGAGACGAGCAGTACTTC.

The chain combines TRBV12-5 with TRBJ1-1; unclear D gene. The CDR3 is 13 residues long. Per germline, CDR1 LGHNT and CDR2 FRNRAP. V was clipped by 1 base and J by 6 bases, with 9 bases between them. The CDR3 spells CASGLGLLAEAFF. The CDR3 nucleotides read TGTGCTAGTGGTTTGGGGTTATTGGCTGAAGCTTTCTTT.

This clonotype was found a few times. The V and J genes are TRBV7-3 and TRBJ1-1, with 7 bases aligning to TRBD1. The CDR3 sequence is 13 residues long. Germline CDR1 and CDR2: SGHTA and FQGTGA. V lost 3 bases, J lost 4 bases, and 2 bases stayed unmatched. CDR3 loop: CASSFGQVTEAFF. DNA for the CDR3: TGTGCCAGCAGCTTTGGACAGGTCACTGAAGCTTTCTTT.

This clonotype was seen more than once but under ten times. The genes are TRBV27 and TRBJ2-1; D perhaps matches TRBD2 (5 bases). This CDR3 contains 14 residues. Germline CDR1 MNHEY, CDR2 SMNVEV (reference sequence). The V gene lost 9 bases and the J gene lost 5 bases, with 17 bases spanning the gap. CDR3 sequence reads: CASLSTLGDNEQFF. The CDR3 DNA sequence: TGTGCCAGTCTTTCAACCCTCGGGGACAATGAGCAGTTCTTC.

The chain couples TRBV19 to TRBJ1-1; the D is unclear. The CDR3 covers 11 residues. Germline V gene lookup returns CDR1 LNHDA and CDR2 SQIVND (reference sequence). Between the trimmed V and J ends, which lost 6 bases and 5 bases, there was a span of 7 bases. CDR3 in amino acids: CASRIATEAFF. The CDR3 nucleotides are TGTGCCAGTAGGATTGCGACTGAAGCTTTCTTT.

This chain uses TRBV29-1 with TRBJ1-4; no clear D. CDR3 length: 12 residues. Trimming stripped 5 bases from V and 3 bases from J, with 7 bases between. Germline-derived CDR1 and CDR2 are SQVTM and ANQGSEA. The CDR3 nucleotides are TGCAGCGTTCCAGGCCCTAATGAAAAACTGTTTTTT. Translation: CSVPGPNEKLFF.

The V call is TRBV7-9, the J call TRBJ1-6, with D tentatively TRBD1 (6 bases). V lost 4 bases and J lost 10, with 17 bases in between. Germline loops: CDR1 SEHNR, CDR2 FQNEAQ (reference sequence). This CDR3 has 15 amino acids. As DNA, the CDR3 is TGTGCCAGCAGCTCGACCGGGGGCACGGGCTCACCCCTCCACTTT. It yields the protein CASSSTGGTGSPLHF.

This clonotype was observed a handful of times. Sequence at one end of the junction differs from germline and may be a read error. The DNA of the CDR3 is TGCAGCGTTCAAGAGGAGGCAGACCAGGATCAGCCCCAGCATTTT. Protein sequence: CSVQEEADQDQPQHF. This chain connects TRBV29-1 to TRBJ1-5; D remains ambiguous. Germline V CDR1 and CDR2: SQVTM, ANQGSEA. The CDR3 length is 15 residues.

This clonotype was detected a few times. In DNA form, the CDR3 reads TGTGCCAGCAGCTTAGCCTCCTTGCGGGGGGGCCCTAATGAGCAGTTCTTC. This codes for CASSLASLRGGPNEQFF. V is TRBV7-8 and J is TRBJ2-1, with TRBD2 matching 9 bases. J gave up 7 bases and V 0 bases, and 10 bases lay outside the gene matches. The CDR3 totals 17 residues. The germline V gene has CDR1 SGHVS and CDR2 FQNEAQ. Complete variable domain (other parts from reference TRBV7-8 and TRBJ2-1): GAGVSQSPRYKVAKRGQDVALRCDPISGHVSLFWYQQALGQGPEFLTYFQNEAQLDKSGLPSDRFFAERPEGSVSTLKIQRTQQEDSAVYLCASSLASLRGGPNEQFFGPGTRLTVL.

The rearrangement uses TRBV28 and TRBJ2-5; perhaps TRBD1 as D (5 bases). Looked up from germline, CDR1 is MDHEN and CDR2 is SYDVKM. With 2 bases removed from V and 5 bases from J, the gap between germline ends came to 15 bases. The CDR3 has 15 amino acids. CDR3 sequence: CASSLTVGVGETQYF. CDR3 nucleotides: TGTGCCAGCAGTTTAACGGTAGGGGTCGGGGAGACCCAGTACTTC.

The chain has TRBV28 and TRBJ2-5; TRBD1 matches 10 bases. The V gene's germline CDR1 is MDHEN and CDR2 SYDVKM. The CDR3 extends over 16 amino acids. V lost 7 bases, J lost 3 bases, and 11 bases stayed unmatched. Here the CDR3 reads CASIELSDRGKETQYF. CDR3 coding DNA: TGTGCCAGCATTGAGCTTTCGGACAGGGGGAAAGAGACCCAGTACTTC.

V usage is TRBV20-1 and J usage is TRBJ2-1, with 10 bases that match TRBD2. The CDR3 is made up of 15 amino acids. The germline CDR1 and CDR2 sequences are DFQATT and SNEGSKA (reference sequence). J lost 6 bases, V lost 0 bases, and 5 bases had no gene match. CDR3 region: CSARDKRGGGNEQFF. The CDR3, as DNA: TGCAGTGCTAGAGATAAGCGGGGGGGCGGCAATGAGCAGTTCTTC.

The table lists this clonotype with a few counts. The J gene is TRBJ2-5, the V gene TRBV7-2; D possibly corresponds to TRBD1 (6 bases). V lost 7 bases and J lost 2, with 20 bases in between. Per germline, CDR1 SGHTA and CDR2 FQGNSA. This CDR3 is built from 16 residues. CDR3 nucleotide sequence: TGTGCCAGCACCTCCAGGCAACAGGGCTATCAAGAGACCCAGTACTTC. Amino acid sequence: CASTSRQQGYQETQYF.

This clonotype was detected only a few times. The rearrangement uses TRBV12-5 and TRBJ1-1, with 8 bases identical to TRBD1. CDR3 size: 14 residues. CDR1 is LGHNT and CDR2 is FRNRAP in the germline V gene. Trimming cost V 6 bases and J 2 bases; bases outside gene matches: 5. CDR3 region: CASGPDRGNTEAFF. In DNA form, the CDR3 reads TGTGCTAGTGGCCCAGACAGGGGAAACACTGAAGCTTTCTTT. Together with reference TRBV12-5 and TRBJ1-1, the CDR3 gives the full variable domain: DARVTQTPRHKVTEMGQEVTMRCQPILGHNTVFWYRQTMMQGLELLAYFRNRAPLDDSGMPKDRFSAEMPDATLATLKIQPSEPRDSAVYFCASGPDRGNTEAFFGQGTRLTVV.

This rearrangement joins TRBV20-1 to TRBJ2-7, with 7 bases lining up with TRBD1. Germline CDR1 and CDR2: DFQATT and SNEGSKA (reference sequence). The CDR3 has 15 residues. The V gene end was trimmed by 4 bases and the J gene end by 1 base; junction bases not matched to a gene: 10. Here the CDR3 reads CSAINRQGYSYEQYF. The CDR3 nucleotides read TGCAGTGCTATAAACCGACAGGGCTATTCCTACGAGCAGTACTTC.

Written as DNA, the CDR3 is TGTGCCAGCAGCTCCAAGGGGGAACGCAATCAGCCCCAGCATTTT. Translated, it gives CASSSKGERNQPQHF. The chain recombines TRBV7-2 with TRBJ1-5; weak D call: TRBD1 (6 bases). With 4 bases removed from V and 2 bases from J, the gap between germline ends came to 12 bases. Germline CDR1 is SGHTA and CDR2 is FQGNSA. The CDR3 extends over 15 amino acids.

This clonotype was seen a handful of times. This chain connects TRBV4-1 to TRBJ2-3; no reliable D call. The V end was cut by 7 bases, the J end by 5 bases, with 19 bases between. This CDR3 contains 15 residues. Per the germline V gene, CDR1 is MGHRA and CDR2 is YSYEKL. The CDR3 nucleotides read TGCGCCAGCAAACTCCGGTTGGCGCTTATAGATACGCAGTATTTT. This sequence encodes CASKLRLALIDTQYF.

This clonotype came up a few times. The V gene is TRBV7-8, the J gene TRBJ2-3, with D unresolved. The V end was cut by 2 bases, the J end by 3 bases, with 12 bases between. This CDR3 region has 15 residues. CDR1 and CDR2 (germline): SGHVS, FQNEAQ. The CDR3 loop is CASSLTLTGTDTQYF. Here the CDR3 DNA reads TGTGCCAGCAGCTTAACTTTAACTGGGACAGATACGCAGTATTTT.

The V gene is TRBV20-1, the J gene TRBJ2-3; no clear D. Germline V gene lookup returns CDR1 DFQATT and CDR2 SNEGSKA (reference sequence). Trimming removed 0 bases from V and 4 bases from J, with 2 bases in between. This CDR3 has 11 amino acids. Written as DNA, the CDR3 is TGCAGTGCTAGAGACGCAGATACGCAGTATTTT. It encodes CSARDADTQYF.

In this sample, this clonotype turned up a few times. V is TRBV29-1 and J is TRBJ2-3, with 7 bases lining up with TRBD2. V was pared by 0 bases and J by 1 base, with 4 bases of the junction left unmatched. Germline V gene lookup returns CDR1 SQVTM and CDR2 ANQGSEA. CDR3 length: 15 residues. The CDR3 loop reads CSVEERAGRTDTQYF. Here the CDR3 DNA reads TGCAGCGTTGAAGAACGAGCGGGGCGCACAGATACGCAGTATTTT.

The rearrangement uses TRBV15 and TRBJ2-5, with 7 bases aligning to TRBD2. The trim removed 7 bases at V and 2 bases at J, leaving 4 bases unmatched. The germline V gene encodes CDR1 LNHNV and CDR2 YYDKDF (reference sequence). CDR3 length equals 13 residues. The CDR3: CATNQAGQETQYF. The CDR3 nucleotides are TGTGCCACCAACCAAGCGGGGCAAGAGACCCAGTACTTC.

This clonotype was detected a few times. The genes are TRBV6-5 and TRBJ2-5, with 10 positions matching TRBD2. This CDR3 is 18 amino acids long. J lost 0 bases, V lost 0 bases, and 7 bases had no gene match. Germline-derived CDR1 and CDR2 are MNHEY and SVGAGI. The chain's CDR3 is CASSYSRRTSGDQETQYF. The CDR3 region has the DNA TGTGCCAGCAGTTACTCGAGGAGAACTAGCGGGGACCAAGAGACCCAGTACTTC.

On this clonotype: An end of the junction differs from the germline gene, which may be a read error. The J gene is TRBJ1-3, the V gene TRBV25-1; D remains ambiguous. Looked up from germline, CDR1 is MGHDK and CDR2 is SYGVNS. There are 15 residues in the CDR3. The CDR3 DNA reads as TGTGCCAGCTGTGAAATCGCGGCATCTGGAAACACCATATATTTT. This encodes CASCEIAASGNTIYF.

This clonotype came up a few times. V and J are TRBV7-2 and TRBJ1-2; 8 positions agree with TRBD1. The CDR3 extends over 12 amino acids. After removal of 4 bases from V and 8 bases from J, the junction contained 3 bases not matched to a gene. Germline V gene sequence: CDR1 SGHTA, CDR2 FQGNSA. The CDR3 here is CASSSDRAGYTF. The DNA of the CDR3 is TGTGCCAGCAGCTCGGACAGGGCAGGCTACACCTTC. The variable domain in full, with the rest retrieved from reference TRBV7-2 and TRBJ1-2, is GAGVSQSPSNKVTEKGKDVELRCDPISGHTALYWYRQSLGQGLEFLIYFQGNSAPDKSGLPSDRFSAERTGGSVSTLTIQRTQQEDSAVYLCASSSDRAGYTFGSGTRLTVV.